This TCR beta chain was sequenced in a study of T cell changes during pregnancy in multiple sclerosis. Looked up from germline, CDR1 is SGDLS and CDR2 is YYNGEE. V gave up 0 bases and J gave up 1 base, with 7 bases separating them. This CDR3 comprises 14 residues. Sequencing used immunoSEQ multiplex PCR; TCRdb keeps in-frame clones, though not all of them. The sample comprises some 83,000 clones, 90% to 95% of which are singletons, and 3.5% rests with the top ten. The material sequenced was PBMCs, taken in the first trimester of pregnancy. The sequence was obtained from a female donor in good health, serving as a control in a pregnancy study. Some clones in this sample may be carry-over from other donors' samples. The chain uses TRBV9 and TRBJ1-1, with D maybe TRBD1 (6 bases). CDR3 protein: CASSVATGNTEAFF. CDR3 in DNA: TGTGCCAGCAGCGTAGCGACAGGGAACACTGAAGCTTTCTTT.